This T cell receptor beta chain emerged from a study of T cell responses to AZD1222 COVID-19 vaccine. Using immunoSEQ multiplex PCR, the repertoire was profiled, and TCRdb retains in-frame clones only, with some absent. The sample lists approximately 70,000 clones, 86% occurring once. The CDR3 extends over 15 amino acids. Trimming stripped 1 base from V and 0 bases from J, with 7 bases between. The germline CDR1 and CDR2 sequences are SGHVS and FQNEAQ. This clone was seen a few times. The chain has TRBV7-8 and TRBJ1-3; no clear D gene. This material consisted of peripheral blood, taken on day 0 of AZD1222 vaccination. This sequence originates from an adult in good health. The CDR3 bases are TGTGCCAGCAGCTTAGTTTTGGGCTCTGGAAACACCATATATTTT. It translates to CASSLVLGSGNTIYF.